What follows are 5 T cell receptor beta chains derived from one specimen sequenced in a study of siplizumab effects on memory and regulatory T cells. Sequencing used immunoSEQ multiplex PCR; TCRdb keeps in-frame clones, though not all of them. The data show 75,000 to 100,000 clones, about 94% seen once. Sample: non-Treg CD4+ T cells sorted from blood. These receptors were collected from a human donor in good health.

The CDR3 protein is CASSQDWGNEQYF. The CDR3 DNA is TGCGCCAGCAGCCAAGATTGGGGGAACGAGCAGTACTTC. V and J are TRBV4-1 and TRBJ2-7; D possibly matches TRBD1 or TRBD2 (5 bases each). Germline lookup yields CDR1 MGHRA and CDR2 YSYEKL. Deletions cut 0 bases from V and 5 bases from J, with 8 bases between. The CDR3 totals 13 residues.

The chain couples TRBV13 to TRBJ1-3; no clear D. Trimming pared 6 bases from V and 2 bases from J, leaving 5 bases between. This CDR3 contains 12 residues. CDR1 is PRHDT, CDR2 FYEKMQ, per germline (reference sequence). CDR3 DNA: TGTGCCAGCAGGGGGACTGGAAACACCATATATTTT. This encodes CASRGTGNTIYF.

A single count supports this clone. This chain joins TRBV5-4 and TRBJ1-1; 7 bases fit TRBD1. Trimming took 4 bases from V and 0 from J; bases not matched to a gene: 3. Germline CDR1 is SGHNT and CDR2 is YYREEE (reference sequence). This CDR3 region has 14 residues. The CDR3: CASSKGQLNTEAFF. As DNA, the CDR3 is TGTGCCAGCAGCAAGGGACAGTTGAACACTGAAGCTTTCTTT.

The rearrangement joins TRBV19 to TRBJ2-2; 8 nucleotides align to TRBD1. The germline V gene has CDR1 LNHDA and CDR2 SQIVND (reference sequence). With V trimmed by 4 bases and J by 6 bases, 7 bases remained unmatched. The CDR3 spans 15 residues. CDR3 in amino acids: CASSTGQAISGELFF. DNA for the CDR3: TGTGCCAGTAGTACGGGACAGGCAATTTCCGGGGAGCTGTTTTTT.

V gene TRBV5-4 combines with J gene TRBJ2-3; tentatively, D is TRBD2 (5 bases). This CDR3 has 13 amino acids. Germline CDR1 reads SGHNT; CDR2 reads YYREEE (reference sequence). V was shortened by 4 bases and J by 2 bases, with 8 bases between the two germline ends. CDR3 in DNA: TGTGCCAGCAGCGAGAGGGCCACAGATACGCAGTATTTT. Translation gives CASSERATDTQYF.